One T cell receptor beta chain is described in this entry. The sample belongs to a study of blood T cell repertoires in COVID-19. The overall study: Nucleic acid was either cDNA or gDNA, and it came from T cells, B-cell-depleted T cells, or PBMCs.

The CDR3 consists of 12 residues. V was shortened by 0 bases and J by 8 bases, with 7 bases between the two germline ends. Germline CDR1 and CDR2: LGHDT and YNNKEL (reference sequence). Original data processing: Estimated nucleated cell counts came from reference gene primer amplification. Data came from immunoSEQ multiplex PCR; TCRdb stores just in-frame clones and leaves some out. V and J calls and clone size are those listed in that table; D and trimming were worked out from the DNA. The sample records about 210,000 clones, 86% being singletons. Participants came from about two dozen US areas, aged roughly 18 to 90 years. No more than 2 weeks before study entry, exposed participants had met a case of COVID-19.

This clonotype was sampled from a woman in her 30s who had been exposed to COVID-19. The specimen sequenced was PBMCs or T cells enriched from blood (not recorded which). The gene calls are TRBV3-1 (or the pseudogene TRBV3-2) and TRBJ1-2; D gene uncertain. CDR3 in DNA: TGTGCCAGCAGCCAAGACATGCGCGGCTACACCTTC. Its translation: CASSQDMRGYTF.